This is a list of T cell receptor beta chains from one sample in a study of Ad26.COV2.S vaccination and SARS-CoV-2 variants. Profiled with immunoSEQ multiplex PCR; TCRdb holds only in-frame clones, not every one. The top ten clones hold about 1.6% of a sample with over 400,000 clones, 92% of them seen once. The sequences come from peripheral blood, collected in a trial of Ad26.COV2.S vaccine versus placebo. Source of these receptors: a person between 18 and 59 years old who received the Ad26.COV2.S COVID-19 vaccine or a placebo. Both conserved end residues are part of each CDR3. D genes are given only for firm matches. Only part of the rows carry a size: once, few, many, or a class if the clone is expanded.

j_call clone_size cdr3_length v_call d_call cdr3_nt cdr3_aa
TRBJ2-7 NA 15 TRBV18 TRBD1 TGTGCCAGCTCACCCCAAGGACAGGGACCCTACGAGCAGTACTTC CASSPQGQGPYEQYF
TRBJ2-4 NA 16 TRBV7-9 NA TGTGCCAGCAGCTTATGGGCTGTGCAGGGGAAAAACATTCAGTACTTC CASSLWAVQGKNIQYF
TRBJ2-2 NA 13 TRBV19 NA TGTGCCAGTAGTATCCGGGAACCCGGGGAGCTGTTTTTT CASSIREPGELFF
TRBJ2-5 few 14 TRBV7-9 NA TGTGCCAGCAGTCAAGGGGCCTTCCAAGAGACCCAGTACTTC CASSQGAFQETQYF
TRBJ2-7 NA 12 TRBV28 NA TGTGCCACAGCCGGCCTCTCCTACGAGCAGTACTTC CATAGLSYEQYF
TRBJ1-2 once 15 TRBV7-9 NA TGTGCCAGCAGCTTAGAGAGGGGTGCGGGGGAAAAAGGCACCTTC CASSLERGAGEKGTF
TRBJ2-7 NA 14 TRBV7-2 TRBD1 TGTGCCAGCAGCCAGAACCCGACAGGGAACGAGCAGTACTTC CASSQNPTGNEQYF
TRBJ2-1 NA 14 TRBV4-3 NA TGCGCCAGCAGCCAAGATCTCCGGGGCTTTGAGCAGTTCTTC CASSQDLRGFEQFF
TRBJ2-2 NA 13 TRBV11-3 NA TGTGCCAGCAGCCGTCAGGGGACCGGGGAGCTGTTTTTT CASSRQGTGELFF
TRBJ1-2 few 16 TRBV9 TRBD1 TGTGCCAGCACCTTAGGGGGCAGCAACCCAGTCAGGGGCTACACCTTC CASTLGGSNPVRGYTF
TRBJ1-4 NA 12 TRBV6-1 NA TGTGCCAGCAGTGAAAGGTGGGCGTCGCTGTTTTTT CASSERWASLFF
TRBJ1-2 NA 17 TRBV4-3 TRBD1 TGCGCCAGCAGCCAAGATGGGCCGGGACAGGGGCTCTATGGCTACACCTTC CASSQDGPGQGLYGYTF
TRBJ2-7 once 18 TRBV6-2/TRBV6-3 TRBD2 TGTGCCAGCAGTTACTCGGAACCCGGACTAGCGGGCTCCTACGAGCAGTACTTC CASSYSEPGLAGSYEQYF
TRBJ1-2 NA 14 TRBV3-1/TRBV3-2 NA TGTGCCAGCAGCCAAGATGGTTGTTTCTATGGCTACACCTTC CASSQDGCFYGYTF
TRBJ1-5 NA 12 TRBV10-3 NA TGTGCCATCAGTGGGTTCGATCAGCCCCAGCATTTT CAISGFDQPQHF
TRBJ1-1 NA 14 TRBV29-1 NA TGCAGCGTCGAGGGAACACAAATGAACACTGAAGCTTTCTTT CSVEGTQMNTEAFF
TRBJ2-2 NA 16 TRBV5-1 TRBD1 TGCGCCAGCAGACGGACTACAGGGGGCGATCCCGGGGAGCTGTTTTTT CASRRTTGGDPGELFF
TRBJ1-6 few 14 TRBV7-9 NA TGTGCCAGCAGCCAGGGACTGTCTAATTCACCCCTCCACTTT CASSQGLSNSPLHF
TRBJ2-7 NA 18 TRBV7-9 TRBD2 TGTGCCAGCAGCCCCCGGGTCCTAGGGAAGCGGGACTCCTACGAGCAGTACTTC CASSPRVLGKRDSYEQYF
TRBJ1-1 NA 15 TRBV9 TRBD1 TGTGCCAGCAGCAAAGGACAGGGTATCCTGCCCGAAGCTTTCTTT CASSKGQGILPEAFF
TRBJ1-3 NA 16 TRBV6-6 TRBD1 TGTGCCAGCAGTTACTCGGACAGGGGCTCTGGAAACACCATATATTTT CASSYSDRGSGNTIYF
TRBJ2-1 NA 16 TRBV9 TRBD2 TGTGCCAGCAGCGTAGATCCAGCGGGGGATGTCAATGAGCAGTTCTTC CASSVDPAGDVNEQFF
TRBJ2-5 NA 13 TRBV19 NA TGTGCCAGTAGTCCTGGGAGTGGAGAGACCCAGTACTTC CASSPGSGETQYF
TRBJ2-7 NA 18 TRBV6-2/TRBV6-3 TRBD2 TGTGCCAGCAGTTCAACCGGGACTAGGGACTATGGGGTCTACGAGCAGTACTTC CASSSTGTRDYGVYEQYF
TRBJ1-5 NA 14 TRBV28 NA TGTGCCAGCAGTTTGGGACTGGGGAATCAGCCCCAGCATTTT CASSLGLGNQPQHF
TRBJ1-1 NA 15 TRBV18 NA TGTGCCAGCTCACCACCGGGGCCCCGGGGGACTGAAGCTTTCTTT CASSPPGPRGTEAFF
TRBJ2-7 few 13 TRBV6-6 NA TGTGCCAGCAGTCCGGTCCCCTCCTACGAGCAGTACTTC CASSPVPSYEQYF
TRBJ2-5 NA 18 TRBV18 NA TGTGCCAGCTCACCACCGGTTCTGGGGCCACCGGTCGGGGAGACCCAGTACTTC CASSPPVLGPPVGETQYF
TRBJ1-1 once 15 TRBV6-5 NA TGTGCCAGCAGTTACTCGGGACCTCAGAACACTGAAGCTTTCTTT CASSYSGPQNTEAFF
TRBJ2-3 NA 15 TRBV11-3 TRBD2 TGTGCCAGCAGCTTAGGGCGGGGGGCCCCAGATACGCAGTATTTT CASSLGRGAPDTQYF
TRBJ1-6 NA 17 TRBV5-1 TRBD1 TGCGCCAGCAGCCTTTCGGGACAGAAAGAATTAAATTCACCCCTCCACTTT CASSLSGQKELNSPLHF
TRBJ2-1 NA 13 TRBV3-1/TRBV3-2 NA TGTGCCAGCAGCCGGGACCACAAGAATGAGCAGTTCTTC CASSRDHKNEQFF
TRBJ2-7 NA 14 TRBV9 TRBD2 TGTGCCAGCAGCGTAGGCGGGGGAACCTACGAGCAGTACTTC CASSVGGGTYEQYF
TRBJ1-1 NA 14 TRBV9 NA TGTGCCAGCAGCGTAGACAGGGCGAACACTGAAGCTTTCTTT CASSVDRANTEAFF
TRBJ1-2 NA 11 TRBV28 NA TGTGCCAGCAGCTTGAACTATGGCTACACCTTC CASSLNYGYTF
TRBJ1-1 few 15 TRBV10-3 NA TGTGCCATCAGTGAGTCGCAAGACCTGAACACTGAAGCTTTCTTT CAISESQDLNTEAFF
TRBJ2-7 NA 13 TRBV5-4 NA TGTGCCAGCAGTACGGGGGACTCCTACGAGCAGTACTTC CASSTGDSYEQYF
TRBJ1-2 NA 12 TRBV2 NA TGTGCCAGCAGTGAAGCGCTGTATGGCTACACCTTC CASSEALYGYTF
TRBJ1-2 NA 14 TRBV7-2 NA TGTGCCAGCAGCTTAGATCCAGGGCGTTCTGGCTACACCTTC CASSLDPGRSGYTF
TRBJ1-2 NA 13 TRBV9 NA TGTGCCAGCAGCCCGGGGGGAGACTATGGCTACACCTTC CASSPGGDYGYTF
TRBJ2-7 once 14 TRBV19 TRBD2 TGTGCCAGTAGTGCAACTAGCGGGGGGTACGAGCAGTACTTC CASSATSGGYEQYF
TRBJ1-4 NA 16 TRBV2 TRBD1 TGTGCCAGCAGACAAACAGGACAGGGGGCTAATGAAAAACTGTTTTTT CASRQTGQGANEKLFF
TRBJ2-7 NA 14 TRBV5-4 TRBD1 TGTGCCAGCAGCTTACAGGGGGCTCGGGGGGAGCAGTACTTC CASSLQGARGEQYF
TRBJ1-1 NA 11 TRBV20-1 NA TGCAGTGTGGGTGTTGGGATAAGGGCTTTCTTT CSVGVGIRAFF
TRBJ2-7 NA 15 TRBV27 TRBD2 TGTGCCACTTCGGATAGAGCGGGGAGCCTGGGCGGGCAGTACTTC CATSDRAGSLGGQYF
TRBJ1-2 NA 14 TRBV10-3 TRBD1 TGTGCCATCAGCGTAACAGGGGGCGTCGATGGCTACACCTTC CAISVTGGVDGYTF
TRBJ2-1 NA 14 TRBV5-6 NA TGTGCCAGCAGCTTCCCGACAGCTTACAATGAGCAGTTCTTC CASSFPTAYNEQFF
TRBJ2-1 NA 13 TRBV19 NA TGTGCCAGTAGTATACAGGCCTCCAATGAGCAGTTCTTC CASSIQASNEQFF
TRBJ1-6 NA 14 TRBV27 NA TGTGCCAGCAGTTTATCCGGGGGATGGTCACCCCTCCACTTT CASSLSGGWSPLHF
TRBJ2-1 NA 15 TRBV2 TRBD2 TGTGCCAGCGCCGGTCACGGGGGGGTTTACAATGAGCAGTTCTTC CASAGHGGVYNEQFF
TRBJ1-2 NA 14 TRBV27 TRBD1 TGTGCCAGCAGTTTGACAGGGGGCAGGGATGGCTACACCTTC CASSLTGGRDGYTF
TRBJ1-5 NA 15 TRBV19 NA TGTGCCAGTACCCCGCTGGCAGGGAGCAATCAGCCCCAGCATTTT CASTPLAGSNQPQHF